Shown below are 21 T cell receptor beta chains from a single sample sequenced in a study of cytomegalovirus exposure and HLA in healthy donors. A multiplex PCR was run with 60 Vbeta primers and 13 Jbeta primers. This table comes from immunoSEQ multiplex PCR, and its TCRdb copy is limited to in-frame clones, with some not included. The sample carries around 150,000 clones, 65% to 70% recorded once. The sequencing input was PBMCs. These receptor sequences come from a man between 25 and 39 years old in good health and CMV-seropositive.

The gene calls are TRBV9 and TRBJ2-3, with 7 bases aligning to TRBD2. Germline V lookup: CDR1 SGDLS, CDR2 YYNGEE. The CDR3 totals 16 residues. The V segment lost 0 bases and the J segment 0 bases; nucleotides outside the gene matches: 4. The CDR3 loop reads CASSVGTSESTDTQYF. In DNA form, the CDR3 reads TGTGCCAGCAGCGTAGGAACTAGCGAAAGCACAGATACGCAGTATTTT.

This clone was detected a few times. J is TRBJ1-1 and V is TRBV7-3; no clear D gene. Germline CDR1 SGHTA, CDR2 FQGTGA. Trimming left V 5 bases short and J 4 bases short, with 17 bases between. CDR3 length equals 15 residues. CDR3 residues: CASSPSVGEITEAFF. CDR3 sequence (DNA): TGTGCCAGCAGCCCTAGCGTGGGCGAGATCACTGAAGCTTTCTTT.

The gene calls are TRBV19 and TRBJ2-7; D might be TRBD1 (5 bases). V dropped 10 bases and J dropped 4 bases, with 14 bases sitting between them. The CDR3 consists of 12 residues. Germline V gene data show CDR1 as LNHDA and CDR2 as SQIVND (reference sequence). The CDR3 reads CATQMGQYEQYF. The CDR3 DNA follows: TGTGCCACCCAAATGGGGCAATACGAGCAGTACTTC.

The chain employs TRBV12-5 and TRBJ2-2, with D tentatively TRBD1 (5 bases). Between the trimmed V and J ends, which lost 2 bases and 1 base, there was a span of 8 bases. This CDR3 region has 15 residues. In germline, CDR1 is LGHNT, CDR2 FRNRAP. The CDR3 DNA is TGTGCTAGTGGTTTGTATAGGGGGAACACCGGGGAGCTGTTTTTT. Translated, it gives CASGLYRGNTGELFF. The full variable domain, rest sourced from reference TRBV12-5 and TRBJ2-2, is DARVTQTPRHKVTEMGQEVTMRCQPILGHNTVFWYRQTMMQGLELLAYFRNRAPLDDSGMPKDRFSAEMPDATLATLKIQPSEPRDSAVYFCASGLYRGNTGELFFGEGSRLTVL.

The chain couples TRBV27 to TRBJ1-1, with 7 bases aligning to TRBD1. V lost 6 bases to trimming and J lost 0 bases; unmatched junction nucleotides: 4. This CDR3 contains 14 residues. Germline V gene data show CDR1 as MNHEY and CDR2 as SMNVEV (reference sequence). The CDR3 sequence is CASSSGQMNTEAFF. For the CDR3, the DNA is TGTGCCAGCAGCTCGGGACAGATGAACACTGAAGCTTTCTTT.

This chain links TRBV5-8 with TRBJ2-1; 8 positions match TRBD2. The CDR3 is made up of 15 amino acids. The germline V gene encodes CDR1 SGHTS and CDR2 YDEGEE. With 4 bases clipped from V and 0 bases from J, the junction kept 3 bases outside the gene matches. The DNA for the CDR3 is TGTGCCAGCAGCCGGAGCGGGAGCTCCTACAATGAGCAGTTCTTC. Amino acid sequence: CASSRSGSSYNEQFF.

This clone was picked up a small number of times. This chain links TRBV5-1 with TRBJ1-1; TRBD1 matches 8 bases. Unmatched junction bases numbered 5, after V lost 5 bases and J lost 5 bases. The CDR3 consists of 13 residues. Germline assignment: CDR1 SGHRS and CDR2 YFSETQ. The CDR3 DNA reads as TGCGCCAGCAGTGTGGGACAGGAGACTGAAGCTTTCTTT. Its protein is CASSVGQETEAFF.

The count of this clone is one. V usage is TRBV27 and J usage is TRBJ1-1; weak D call: TRBD1 (6 bases). Germline values: CDR1 MNHEY, CDR2 SMNVEV (reference sequence). Trimming stripped 6 bases from V and 0 bases from J, with 8 bases between. This CDR3 is 13 amino acids long. The DNA for the CDR3 is TGTGCCAGCAGCGGACAGATGAACACTGAAGCTTTCTTT. It specifies CASSGQMNTEAFF.

This chain links TRBV6-5 with TRBJ2-3; maybe TRBD2 (5 bases). Between the trimmed V and J ends, which lost 0 bases and 6 bases, there was a span of 7 bases. Germline lookup yields CDR1 MNHEY and CDR2 SVGAGI. The CDR3 totals 13 residues. The CDR3 nucleotides are TGTGCCAGCAGTTACTCCGAGGGCGATACGCAGTATTTT. Translation: CASSYSEGDTQYF.

To note about this clone: In the same sample, other DNA sequences code for this CDR3. The chain is built from TRBV9 and TRBJ1-3, with D maybe TRBD1 (5 bases). CDR3 size: 15 residues. V was cut by 0 bases and J by 7 bases, with 14 bases left in between. Looked up from germline, CDR1 is SGDLS and CDR2 is YYNGEE. The CDR3 nucleotides read TGTGCCAGCAGCGTAGATGGGGGGTCGGGGAACACCATATATTTT. Translation gives CASSVDGGSGNTIYF.

This sequence joins TRBV28 and TRBJ2-3, with D possibly TRBD2 on 6 matching bases. CDR1 MDHEN and CDR2 SYDVKM come from the germline V gene. CDR3 length equals 15 residues. The germline V and J ends were trimmed by 5 bases and 4 bases, with 16 bases remaining between them. CDR3 nucleotide sequence: TGTGCCAGCAGTGATCAGGGAGGCATGGCAGATACGCAGTATTTT. Translation: CASSDQGGMADTQYF.

The V and J genes are TRBV14 and TRBJ2-5, with 7 bases identical to TRBD1. The germline V gene encodes CDR1 SGHDN and CDR2 FVKESK. The V gene end was trimmed by 3 bases and the J gene end by 2 bases; junction bases not matched to a gene: 9. CDR3 length equals 16 residues. Here the CDR3 DNA reads TGTGCCAGCAGCCATATCCCGGGACAGATACAAGAGACCCAGTACTTC. Its protein is CASSHIPGQIQETQYF.

This clone turned up a few times. The rearrangement uses TRBV7-8 and TRBJ1-2; D is unclear. The CDR3 is 14 amino acids. V lost 6 bases, J lost 7 bases, and 18 bases lay in between. Germline V lookup: CDR1 SGHVS, CDR2 FQNEAQ. CDR3 coding DNA: TGTGCCAGCAGTCATAACACGGGAGTCGGTGGCTACACCTTC. The encoded protein is CASSHNTGVGGYTF. Based on the CDR3 plus reference TRBV7-8 and TRBJ1-2, the full variable domain is GAGVSQSPRYKVAKRGQDVALRCDPISGHVSLFWYQQALGQGPEFLTYFQNEAQLDKSGLPSDRFFAERPEGSVSTLKIQRTQQEDSAVYLCASSHNTGVGGYTFGSGTRLTVV.

A few counts support this clone. This chain connects TRBV2 to TRBJ2-7, with 9 nucleotides matching TRBD1. The CDR3 runs to 14 residues. Germline V gene data show CDR1 as SNHLY and CDR2 as FYNNEI. V was pared by 6 bases and J by 2 bases, with 5 bases of the junction left unmatched. This chain's CDR3 is CASSPRQGAYEQYF. DNA for the CDR3: TGTGCCAGCAGCCCACGACAGGGGGCCTACGAGCAGTACTTC.

The chain links TRBV11-2 to TRBJ2-7; the match to TRBD1 covers 11 bases. The CDR3 spans 15 residues. From germline, CDR1 is SGHAT and CDR2 FQNNGV. After removal of 5 bases from V and 7 bases from J, the junction contained 10 bases not matched to a gene. CDR3 protein: CASSLPGQGAREQYF. In nucleotides, the CDR3 is TGTGCCAGCAGCCTACCCGGACAGGGGGCACGGGAGCAGTACTTC.

The rearrangement uses TRBV28 and TRBJ2-5, with 11 bases identical to TRBD1. This CDR3 has 17 residues. Germline V gene data show CDR1 as MDHEN and CDR2 as SYDVKM. J gave up 4 bases and V 4 bases, and 11 bases lay outside the gene matches. Here the CDR3 reads CASSSYRDRGSVETQYF. The CDR3 DNA is TGTGCCAGCAGTTCCTACCGGGACAGGGGGTCGGTAGAGACCCAGTACTTC. Full variable domain (rest looked up from reference TRBV28 and TRBJ2-5): DVKVTQSSRYLVKRTGEKVFLECVQDMDHENMFWYRQDPGLGLRLIYFSYDVKMKEKGDIPEGYSVSREKKERFSLILESASTNQTSMYLCASSSYRDRGSVETQYFGPGTRLLVL.

The chain couples TRBV5-8 to TRBJ1-4; 9 bases are shared with TRBD1. Losses at the gene ends were 0 bases for V and 8 bases for J; bases not matched to a gene: 5. Germline loops: CDR1 SGHTS, CDR2 YDEGEE. CDR3 size: 15 residues. The CDR3 region has the DNA TGTGCCAGCAGCTTGGAAGGGACAGGGAGGGAAAAACTGTTTTTT. It yields the protein CASSLEGTGREKLFF. The variable domain in full, completed from reference TRBV5-8 and TRBJ1-4, reads EAGVTQSPTHLIKTRGQQATLRCSPISGHTSVYWYQQALGLGLQFLLWYDEGEERNRGNFPPRFSGRQFPNYSSELNVNALELEDSALYLCASSLEGTGREKLFFGSGTQLSVL.

The chain joins TRBV6-5 to TRBJ2-7; 10 bases agree with TRBD1. CDR3 size: 14 residues. In germline, CDR1 is MNHEY, CDR2 SVGAGI. Trimming took 4 bases from V and 2 from J; bases not matched to a gene: 2. Here the CDR3 DNA reads TGTGCCAGCAGTTGGGACAGGGGTCCCTACGAGCAGTACTTC. Its translation: CASSWDRGPYEQYF.

The chain carries TRBV6-5 and TRBJ2-1, with 8 positions matching TRBD2. Germline CDR1 is MNHEY and CDR2 is SVGAGI. This CDR3 is built from 11 residues. The V segment lost 5 bases and the J segment 12 bases; nucleotides outside the gene matches: 3. Here the CDR3 reads CASSQAGVQFF. For the CDR3, the DNA is TGTGCCAGCAGTCAAGCGGGAGTGCAGTTCTTC.

DNA for the CDR3: TGTGCCTGGTCGACAGGAGTGTCCTACGAGCAGTACTTC. Translated, it gives CAWSTGVSYEQYF. V gene TRBV30 combines with J gene TRBJ2-5; D might be TRBD1 (6 bases). With the DNA end fitting TRBJ2-7 better, the J assignment may be wrong. Germline V gene lookup returns CDR1 GTSNPN and CDR2 SVGIG (reference sequence). The CDR3 spans 13 residues.

This clone was seen once. The chain has TRBV30 and TRBJ2-5; weak D call: TRBD1 (6 bases). The last part of the DNA fits TRBJ2-7 better; the J call may be wrong. The length of the CDR3 is 12 residues. Germline V gene data show CDR1 as GTSNPN and CDR2 as SVGIG (reference sequence). The CDR3 here is CAWSPNRDEQYF. CDR3 in DNA: TGTGCCTGGAGCCCTAACAGGGACGAGCAGTACTTC.